This TCR beta chain emerged from a study of beta chain features in type 1 diabetes. What was sequenced were expressed TCRB transcripts, since all of the isolated RNA had been reverse transcribed. Profiled with immunoSEQ multiplex PCR; TCRdb holds only in-frame clones, not every one. The sample holds 310,000 or so clones; approximately 15% are singletons and the top ten take 0.015% to 0.017%. Concerning this clone itself: What it recognizes is unknown.

Study-wide results and limits: Diminished insertions and augmented deletions at VDJ junctions characterized type 1 diabetes patients. All four CD4+ subsets from Type 1 diabetes patients carried moderately but significantly shorter TCRB CDR3s.

The CDR3 has 14 residues. Unmatched junction bases numbered 5, after V lost 2 bases and J lost 3 bases. The germline V gene encodes CDR1 SGHNT and CDR2 YYREEE (reference sequence). This sequence originates from a man younger than 35 with type 1 diabetes. The material sequenced was naive CD4+ T cells from blood. The V call is TRBV5-4, the J call TRBJ2-7; 7 nucleotides match TRBD2. This CDR3 reads CASSFSSGDYEQYF. The CDR3 DNA is TGTGCCAGCAGCTTCTCTAGCGGTGACTACGAGCAGTACTTC. Complete variable domain (other parts from reference TRBV5-4 and TRBJ2-7): ETGVTQSPTHLIKTRGQQVTLRCSSQSGHNTVSWYQQALGQGPQFIFQYYREEENGRGNFPPRFSGLQFPNYSSELNVNALELDDSALYLCASSFSSGDYEQYFGPGTRLTVT.